This T cell receptor (beta chain) was captured by sequencing in a study of blood T cell repertoires in COVID-19. Study information: Acute-phase and convalescent COVID-19 samples originated in the United States, Italy and Spain.

In the original processing: Researchers report that nucleated cell counts were estimated from reference gene primer amplification. Sequencing used immunoSEQ multiplex PCR; TCRdb keeps in-frame clones, though not all of them. V and J calls and clone size are given by that table; D and trimming were obtained from the DNA. The profile shows roughly 150,000 clones, over 80% of them singletons. The study drew participants aged about 18 to 89 years from some 24 US areas. A note on this clone: Its ends do not fully match the called genes, so a read error is possible.

The sequence was obtained from a man between 70 and 80 years old who had been exposed to COVID-19. Sequencing was done on a sample of PBMCs or T cells enriched from blood (not recorded which).

In DNA form, the CDR3 reads TGTGCCAGCAGCTTTGATGGTCAAGCCAGGGGGACTCTCCACTTC. As protein: CASSFDGQARGTLHF. The chain combines TRBV5-5 with TRBJ2-7; maybe TRBD1 (7 bases). This CDR3 spans 15 amino acids. Germline V gene sequence: CDR1 SGHKS, CDR2 YYEKEE (reference sequence).